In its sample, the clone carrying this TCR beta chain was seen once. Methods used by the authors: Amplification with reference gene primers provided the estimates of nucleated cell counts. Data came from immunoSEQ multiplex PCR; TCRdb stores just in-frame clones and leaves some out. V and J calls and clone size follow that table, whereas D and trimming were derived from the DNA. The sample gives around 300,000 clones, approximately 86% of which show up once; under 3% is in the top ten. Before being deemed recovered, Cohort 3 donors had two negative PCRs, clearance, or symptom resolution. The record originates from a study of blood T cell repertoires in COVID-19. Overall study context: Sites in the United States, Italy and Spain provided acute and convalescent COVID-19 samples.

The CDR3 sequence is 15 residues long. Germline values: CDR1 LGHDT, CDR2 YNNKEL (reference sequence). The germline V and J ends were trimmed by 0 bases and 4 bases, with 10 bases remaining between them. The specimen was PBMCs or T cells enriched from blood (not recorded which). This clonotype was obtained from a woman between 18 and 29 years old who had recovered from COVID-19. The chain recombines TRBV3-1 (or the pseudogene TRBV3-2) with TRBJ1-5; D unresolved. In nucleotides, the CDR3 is TGTGCCAGCAGCCAAGATGGTAGGGAGAATCAGCCCCAGCATTTT. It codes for CASSQDGRENQPQHF.